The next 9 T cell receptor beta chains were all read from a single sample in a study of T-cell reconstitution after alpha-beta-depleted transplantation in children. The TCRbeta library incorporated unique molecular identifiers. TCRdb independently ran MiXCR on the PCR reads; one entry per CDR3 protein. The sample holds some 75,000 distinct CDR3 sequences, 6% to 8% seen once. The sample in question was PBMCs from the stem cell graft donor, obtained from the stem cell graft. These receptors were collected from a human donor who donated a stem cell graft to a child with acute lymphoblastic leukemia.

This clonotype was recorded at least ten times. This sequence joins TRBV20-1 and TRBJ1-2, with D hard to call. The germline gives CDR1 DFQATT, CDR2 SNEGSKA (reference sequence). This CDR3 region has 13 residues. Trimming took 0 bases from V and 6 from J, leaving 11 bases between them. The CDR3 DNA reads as TGCAGTGCTAGAGATGGGAGCATTCATGGCTACACCTTC. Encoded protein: CSARDGSIHGYTF.

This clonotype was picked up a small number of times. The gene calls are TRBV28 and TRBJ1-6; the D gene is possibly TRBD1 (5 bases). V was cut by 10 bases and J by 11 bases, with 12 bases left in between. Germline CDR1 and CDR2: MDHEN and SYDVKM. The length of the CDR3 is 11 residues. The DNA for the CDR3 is TGTGCCACCCGGGGGAATCCACCCCTCCACTTT. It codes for CATRGNPPLHF.

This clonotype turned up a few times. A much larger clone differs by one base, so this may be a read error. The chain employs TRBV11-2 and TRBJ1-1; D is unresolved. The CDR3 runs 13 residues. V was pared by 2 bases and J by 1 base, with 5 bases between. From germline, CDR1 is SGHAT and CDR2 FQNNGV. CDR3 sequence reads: CASSLSRNTEAFF. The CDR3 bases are TGTGCCAGCAGCTTATCTAGGAACACTGAAGCTTTCTTT.

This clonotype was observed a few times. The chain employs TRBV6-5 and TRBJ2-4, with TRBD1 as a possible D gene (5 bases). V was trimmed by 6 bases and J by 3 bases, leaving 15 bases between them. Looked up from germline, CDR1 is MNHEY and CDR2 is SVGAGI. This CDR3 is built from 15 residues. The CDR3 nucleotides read TGTGCCAGCAGCCGAATCAGGGATGTCAAAAACATTCAGTACTTC. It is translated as CASSRIRDVKNIQYF.

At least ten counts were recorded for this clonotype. CDR3 residues: CASSTGTPQETQYF. The CDR3 DNA follows: TGTGCCAGCAGTACCGGGACGCCCCAAGAGACCCAGTACTTC. The chain links TRBV12-3 or TRBV12-4 to TRBJ2-5; D tentatively fits TRBD1 or TRBD2 (5 bases each). The CDR3 length is 14 residues. The V gene lost 5 bases and the J gene lost 1 base, with 11 bases spanning the gap.

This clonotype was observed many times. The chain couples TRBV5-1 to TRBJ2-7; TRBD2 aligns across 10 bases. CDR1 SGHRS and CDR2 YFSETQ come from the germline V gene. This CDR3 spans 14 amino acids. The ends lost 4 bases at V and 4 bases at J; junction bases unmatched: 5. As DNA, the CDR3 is TGCGCCAGCAGCCCCGATAGCGGGAGGTACGAGCAGTACTTC. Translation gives CASSPDSGRYEQYF.

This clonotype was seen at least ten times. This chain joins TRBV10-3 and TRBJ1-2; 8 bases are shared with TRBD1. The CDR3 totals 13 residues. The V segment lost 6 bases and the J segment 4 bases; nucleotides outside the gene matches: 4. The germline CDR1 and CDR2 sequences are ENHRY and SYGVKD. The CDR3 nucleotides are TGTGCCATCAGCCCCGGGACAGGCTATGGCTACACCTTC. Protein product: CAISPGTGYGYTF.

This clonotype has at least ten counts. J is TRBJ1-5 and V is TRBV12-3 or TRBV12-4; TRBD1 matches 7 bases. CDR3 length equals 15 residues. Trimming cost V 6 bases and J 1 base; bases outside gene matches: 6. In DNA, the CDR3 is TGTGCCAGCAGCATTCAGGGGGGAAGCAATCAGCCCCAGCATTTT. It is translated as CASSIQGGSNQPQHF.

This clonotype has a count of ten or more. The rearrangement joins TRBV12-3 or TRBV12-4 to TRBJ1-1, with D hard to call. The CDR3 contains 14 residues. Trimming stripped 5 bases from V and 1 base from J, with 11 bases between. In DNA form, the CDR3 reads TGTGCCAGCAGTGTTACAAAACAGAACACTGAAGCTTTCTTT. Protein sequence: CASSVTKQNTEAFF.